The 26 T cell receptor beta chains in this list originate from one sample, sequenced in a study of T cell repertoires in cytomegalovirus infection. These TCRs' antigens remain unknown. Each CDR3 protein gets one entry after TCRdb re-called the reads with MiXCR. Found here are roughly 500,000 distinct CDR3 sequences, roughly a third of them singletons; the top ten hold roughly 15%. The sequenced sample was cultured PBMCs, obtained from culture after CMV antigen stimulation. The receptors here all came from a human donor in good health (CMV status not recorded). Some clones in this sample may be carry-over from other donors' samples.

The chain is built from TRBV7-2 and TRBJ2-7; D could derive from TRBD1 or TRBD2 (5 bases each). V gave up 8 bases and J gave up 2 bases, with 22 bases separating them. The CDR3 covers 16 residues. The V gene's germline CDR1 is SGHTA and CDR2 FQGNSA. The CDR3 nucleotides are TGTGCCAGCCGCCCCTTGGGACGGCAGTATCCCTACGAGCAGTACTTC. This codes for CASRPLGRQYPYEQYF. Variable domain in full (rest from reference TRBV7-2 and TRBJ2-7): GAGVSQSPSNKVTEKGKDVELRCDPISGHTALYWYRQSLGQGLEFLIYFQGNSAPDKSGLPSDRFSAERTGGSVSTLTIQRTQQEDSAVYLCASRPLGRQYPYEQYFGPGTRLTVT.

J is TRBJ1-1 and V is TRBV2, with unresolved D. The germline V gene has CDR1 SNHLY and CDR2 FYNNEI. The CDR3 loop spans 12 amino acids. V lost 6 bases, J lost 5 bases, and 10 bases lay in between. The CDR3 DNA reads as TGTGCCAGCAGCTCAGGAAGGACTGAAGCTTTCTTT. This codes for CASSSGRTEAFF.

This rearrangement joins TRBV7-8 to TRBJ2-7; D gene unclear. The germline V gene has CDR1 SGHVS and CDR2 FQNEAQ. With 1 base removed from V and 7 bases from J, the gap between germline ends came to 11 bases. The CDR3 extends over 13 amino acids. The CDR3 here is CASSLGVEGEQYV. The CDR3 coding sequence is TGTGCCAGCAGCTTAGGGGTAGAAGGGGAGCAGTACGTC.

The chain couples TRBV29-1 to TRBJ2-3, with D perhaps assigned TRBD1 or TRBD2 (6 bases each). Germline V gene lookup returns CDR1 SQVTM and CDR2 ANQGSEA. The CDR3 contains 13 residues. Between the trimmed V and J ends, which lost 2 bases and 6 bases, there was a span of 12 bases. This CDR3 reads CSVERVGGDTQYF. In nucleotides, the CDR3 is TGCAGCGTTGAAAGGGTCGGGGGCGATACGCAGTATTTT.

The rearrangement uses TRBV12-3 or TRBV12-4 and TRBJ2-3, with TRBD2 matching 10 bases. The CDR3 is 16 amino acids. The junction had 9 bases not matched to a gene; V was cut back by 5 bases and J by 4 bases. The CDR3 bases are TGTGCCAGCAGTCCCCGCTTAGCGGGAGGCGCAGATACGCAGTATTTT. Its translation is CASSPRLAGGADTQYF.

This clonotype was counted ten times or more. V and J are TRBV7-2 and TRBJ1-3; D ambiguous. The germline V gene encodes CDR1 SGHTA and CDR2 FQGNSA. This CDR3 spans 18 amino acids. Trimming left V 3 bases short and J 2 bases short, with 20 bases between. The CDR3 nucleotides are TGTGCCAGCAGCTTTTATGGGCTTGCAAGCTCCACTGGAAACACCATATATTTT. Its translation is CASSFYGLASSTGNTIYF.

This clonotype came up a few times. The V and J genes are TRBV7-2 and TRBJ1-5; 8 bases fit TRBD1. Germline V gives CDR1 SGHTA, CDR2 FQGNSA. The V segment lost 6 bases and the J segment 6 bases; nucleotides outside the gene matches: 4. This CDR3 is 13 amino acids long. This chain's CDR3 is CASRGQGGQPQHF. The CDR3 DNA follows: TGTGCCAGCAGAGGACAGGGTGGTCAGCCCCAGCATTTT. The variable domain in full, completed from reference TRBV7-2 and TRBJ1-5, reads GAGVSQSPSNKVTEKGKDVELRCDPISGHTALYWYRQSLGQGLEFLIYFQGNSAPDKSGLPSDRFSAERTGGSVSTLTIQRTQQEDSAVYLCASRGQGGQPQHFGDGTRLSIL.

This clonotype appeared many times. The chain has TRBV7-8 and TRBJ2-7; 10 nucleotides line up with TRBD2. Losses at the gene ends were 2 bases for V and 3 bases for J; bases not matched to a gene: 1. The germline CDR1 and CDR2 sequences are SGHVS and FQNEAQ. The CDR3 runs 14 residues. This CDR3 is CASSLPSGSYEQYF. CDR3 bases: TGTGCCAGCAGCTTACCTAGCGGGAGCTACGAGCAGTACTTC. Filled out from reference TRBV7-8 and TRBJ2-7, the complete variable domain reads GAGVSQSPRYKVAKRGQDVALRCDPISGHVSLFWYQQALGQGPEFLTYFQNEAQLDKSGLPSDRFFAERPEGSVSTLKIQRTQQEDSAVYLCASSLPSGSYEQYFGPGTRLTVT.

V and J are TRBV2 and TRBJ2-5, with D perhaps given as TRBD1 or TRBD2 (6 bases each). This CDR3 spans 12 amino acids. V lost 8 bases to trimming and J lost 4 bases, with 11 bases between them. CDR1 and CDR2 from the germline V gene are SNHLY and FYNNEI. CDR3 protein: CASESGAETQYF. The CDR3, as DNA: TGTGCCAGCGAGTCGGGGGCAGAGACCCAGTACTTC.

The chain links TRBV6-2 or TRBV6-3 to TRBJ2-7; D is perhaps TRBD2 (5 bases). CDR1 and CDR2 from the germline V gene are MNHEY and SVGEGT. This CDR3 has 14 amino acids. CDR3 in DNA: TGTGCGGCAACCTCCGGGGTCCTACGATTCAGGCAGTACTTC. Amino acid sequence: CAATSGVLRFRQYF.

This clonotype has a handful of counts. The CDR3 spells CASSQQGVSTEAFF. The CDR3 nucleotides read TGCGCCAGCAGCCAACAGGGTGTCAGCACTGAAGCTTTCTTT. This chain joins TRBV4-1 and TRBJ1-1, with D possibly TRBD1 on 5 matching bases. Germline V gene lookup returns CDR1 MGHRA and CDR2 YSYEKL. This CDR3 comprises 14 residues. The ends were cut back, 2 bases at V and 4 bases at J, with 11 bases in the middle.

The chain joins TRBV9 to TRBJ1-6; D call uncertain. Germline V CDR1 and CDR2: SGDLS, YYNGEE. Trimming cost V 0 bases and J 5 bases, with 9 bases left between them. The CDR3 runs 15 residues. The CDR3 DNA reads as TGTGCCAGCAGCGTAGGAGCCTACAATAATTCACCCCTCCACTTT. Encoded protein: CASSVGAYNNSPLHF. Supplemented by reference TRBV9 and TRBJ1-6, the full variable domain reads DSGVTQTPKHLITATGQRVTLRCSPRSGDLSVYWYQQSLDQGLQFLIQYYNGEERAKGNILERFSAQQFPDLHSELNLSSLELGDSALYFCASSVGAYNNSPLHFGNGTRLTVT.

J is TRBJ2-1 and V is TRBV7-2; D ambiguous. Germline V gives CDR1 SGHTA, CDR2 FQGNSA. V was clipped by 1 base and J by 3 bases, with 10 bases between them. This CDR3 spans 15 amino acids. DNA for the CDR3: TGTGCCAGCAGCTTAGGACCACAACGCTACAATGAGCAGTTCTTC. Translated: CASSLGPQRYNEQFF.

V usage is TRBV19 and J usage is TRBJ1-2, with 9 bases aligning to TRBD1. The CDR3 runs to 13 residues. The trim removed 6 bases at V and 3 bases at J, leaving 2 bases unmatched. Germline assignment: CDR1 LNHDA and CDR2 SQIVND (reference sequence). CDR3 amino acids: CASSDRGYYGYTF. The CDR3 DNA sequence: TGTGCCAGTAGCGACAGGGGGTACTATGGCTACACCTTC.

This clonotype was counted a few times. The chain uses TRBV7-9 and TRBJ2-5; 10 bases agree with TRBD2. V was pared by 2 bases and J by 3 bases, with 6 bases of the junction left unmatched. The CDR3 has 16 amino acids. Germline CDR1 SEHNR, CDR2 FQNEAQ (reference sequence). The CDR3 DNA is TGTGCCAGCAGCTTAATGGTAGCGGGAGGAAAAGAGACCCAGTACTTC. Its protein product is CASSLMVAGGKETQYF.

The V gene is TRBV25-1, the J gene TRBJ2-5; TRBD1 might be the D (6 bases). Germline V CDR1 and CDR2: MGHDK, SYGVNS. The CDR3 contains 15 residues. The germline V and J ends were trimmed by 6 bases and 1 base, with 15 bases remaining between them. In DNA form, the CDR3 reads TGTGCCAGCAGCTTGGACAGCAACTCCCAAGAGACCCAGTACTTC. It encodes CASSLDSNSQETQYF.

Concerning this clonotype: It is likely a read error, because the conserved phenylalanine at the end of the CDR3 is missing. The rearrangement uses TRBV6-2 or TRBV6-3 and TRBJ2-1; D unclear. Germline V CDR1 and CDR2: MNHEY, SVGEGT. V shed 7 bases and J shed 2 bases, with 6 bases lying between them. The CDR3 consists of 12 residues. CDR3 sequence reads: CASKEAYNEQFV. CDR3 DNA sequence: TGTGCCAGCAAGGAAGCCTACAATGAGCAGTTCGTC.

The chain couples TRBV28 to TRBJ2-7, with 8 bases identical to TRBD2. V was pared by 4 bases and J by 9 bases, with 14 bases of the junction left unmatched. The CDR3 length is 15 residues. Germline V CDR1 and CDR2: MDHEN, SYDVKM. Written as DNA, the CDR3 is TGTGCCAGCAGTTCAGGTAGCGGGATAGTTGTTGGGCAGTACTTC. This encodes CASSSGSGIVVGQYF.

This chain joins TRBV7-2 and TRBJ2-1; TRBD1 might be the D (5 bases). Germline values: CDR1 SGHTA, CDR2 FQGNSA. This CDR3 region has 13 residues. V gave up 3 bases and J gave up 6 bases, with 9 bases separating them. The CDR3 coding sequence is TGTGCCAGCAGCTTTACGACAGTCAATGAGCAGTTCTTC. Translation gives CASSFTTVNEQFF.

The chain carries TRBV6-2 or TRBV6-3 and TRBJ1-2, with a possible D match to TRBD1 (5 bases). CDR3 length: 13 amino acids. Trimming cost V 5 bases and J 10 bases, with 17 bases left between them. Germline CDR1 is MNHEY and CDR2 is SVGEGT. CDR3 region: CASSPRGLRSYTF. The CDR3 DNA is TGTGCCAGCAGTCCCCGGGGCCTTCGTTCCTACACCTTC.

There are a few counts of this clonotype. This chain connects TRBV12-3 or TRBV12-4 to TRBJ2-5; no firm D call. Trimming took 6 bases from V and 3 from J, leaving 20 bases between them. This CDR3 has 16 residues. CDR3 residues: CASRKDDYTEKETQYF. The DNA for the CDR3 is TGTGCCAGCAGAAAGGACGATTACACGGAAAAAGAGACCCAGTACTTC.

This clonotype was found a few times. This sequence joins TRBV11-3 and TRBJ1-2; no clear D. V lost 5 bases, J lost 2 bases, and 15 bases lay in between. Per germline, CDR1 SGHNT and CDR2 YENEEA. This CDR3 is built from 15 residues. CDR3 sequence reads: CASSPRIGENYGYTF. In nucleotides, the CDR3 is TGTGCCAGCAGCCCCCGAATAGGAGAAAACTATGGCTACACCTTC.

The CDR3 DNA follows: TGTGCCAGCAGCTCCGGACTAGCGGGAGGGGGGAGAGAGCAGTTCTTC. Translating it yields CASSSGLAGGGREQFF. V and J are TRBV7-9 and TRBJ2-1; 15 nucleotides agree with TRBD2. The CDR3 has 16 amino acids. The V segment lost 4 bases and the J segment 10 bases; nucleotides outside the gene matches: 8. Per the germline V gene, CDR1 is SEHNR and CDR2 is FQNEAQ (reference sequence). The full variable domain, rest sourced from reference TRBV7-9 and TRBJ2-1, is DTGVSQNPRHKITKRGQNVTFRCDPISEHNRLYWYRQTLGQGPEFLTYFQNEAQLEKSRLLSDRFSAERPKGSFSTLEIQRTEQGDSAMYLCASSSGLAGGGREQFFGPGTRLTVL.

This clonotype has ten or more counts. The CDR3 nucleotides are TGTGCCAGCAGCCCTACGACCTTGTTCCATTACTTC. The encoded protein is CASSPTTLFHYF. This chain uses TRBV11-2 with TRBJ2-4; D is ambiguous. The CDR3 runs to 12 residues. In germline, CDR1 is SGHAT, CDR2 FQNNGV. Trimming pared 5 bases from V and 16 bases from J, leaving 18 bases between. The full variable domain, its missing parts supplied by reference TRBV11-2 and TRBJ2-4, is EAGVAQSPRYKIIEKRQSVAFWCNPISGHATLYWYQQILGQGPKLLIQFQNNGVVDDSQLPKDRFSAERLKGVDSTLKIQPAKLEDSAVYLCASSPTTLFHYFGAGTRLSVL.

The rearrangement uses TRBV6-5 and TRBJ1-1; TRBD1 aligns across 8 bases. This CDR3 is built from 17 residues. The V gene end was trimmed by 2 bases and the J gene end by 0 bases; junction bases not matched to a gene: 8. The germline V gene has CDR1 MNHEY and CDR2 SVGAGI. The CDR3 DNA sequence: TGTGCCAGCAGTTACGGCCGGACAGGGCCAATGAACACTGAAGCTTTCTTT. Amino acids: CASSYGRTGPMNTEAFF.

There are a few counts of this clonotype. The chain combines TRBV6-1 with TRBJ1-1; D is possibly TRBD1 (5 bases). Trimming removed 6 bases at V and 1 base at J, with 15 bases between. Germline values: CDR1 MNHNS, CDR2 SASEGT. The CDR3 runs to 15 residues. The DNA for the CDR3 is TGTGCCAGCAGACCCTCAAGGGGAGGGAACACTGAAGCTTTCTTT. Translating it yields CASRPSRGGNTEAFF.